This T cell receptor (beta chain) was sequenced during a study of blood T cell repertoires in COVID-19. In the study overall: Acute and convalescent COVID-19 specimens originated in the United States, Italy and Spain. Nucleic acid was either cDNA or gDNA, and it came from T cells, B-cell-depleted T cells, or PBMCs.

The authors' processing: Using reference gene primer amplification, nucleated cell counts were estimated. The protocol was immunoSEQ multiplex PCR, while the TCRdb copy is restricted to in-frame clones and leaves out a portion. The DNA gave D and trimming, while V, J and clone size come from that table. Of 250,000 to 300,000 clones in the sample, around 78% were seen once. The germline CDR1 and CDR2 sequences are LNHDA and SQIVND (reference sequence). Trimming shortened V by 3 bases and J by 0 bases, and 6 bases separated the two germline ends. CDR3 length: 13 amino acids. Sequences were obtained from peripheral blood. V usage is TRBV19 and J usage is TRBJ2-7; D remains unclear. The TCR comes from a man aged 60 to 69 who had recovered from COVID-19. The CDR3 DNA reads as TGTGCCAGTAGTATTCACAACTCCTACGAGCAGTACTTC. This codes for CASSIHNSYEQYF. Full variable domain (outside the CDR3, taken from reference TRBV19 and TRBJ2-7): DGGITQSPKYLFRKEGQNVTLSCEQNLNHDAMYWYRQDPGQGLRLIYYSQIVNDFQKGDIAEGYSVSREKKESFPLTVTSAQKNPTAFYLCASSIHNSYEQYFGPGTRLTVT.